Below, 27 T cell receptor beta chains from the same sample are listed, as sequenced in a study of CD8+CD57+ T cells in acquired aplastic anemia. Genomic DNA, serving as template, underwent TCR beta VDJ and CDR3 profiling. TCRdb used MiXCR to reprocess the reads, holding one entry per CDR3 protein. The repertoire holds hundreds of thousands of distinct CDR3 sequences, with around 33% as singletons. Sequencing was done on patients that had shown CD8+CD57+ cell expansion by flow cytometry. The source material was sorted CD4+, CD8+, or CD8+CD57+ T cells (not recorded which) from PBMCs. These receptors came from a human donor with aplastic anemia.

The genes are TRBV7-8 and TRBJ1-6, with unresolved D. The ends were cut back, 5 bases at V and 8 bases at J, with 7 bases in the middle. Germline assignment: CDR1 SGHVS and CDR2 FQNEAQ. The CDR3 is made up of 12 amino acids. CDR3 loop: CASSHSDSPLHF. CDR3 sequence (DNA): TGTGCCAGCAGCCACAGCGATTCACCCCTCCACTTT.

This clonotype was picked up a small number of times. The chain recombines TRBV19 with TRBJ1-1; 8 nucleotides agree with TRBD1. The CDR3 contains 17 residues. Germline CDR1 is LNHDA and CDR2 is SQIVND (reference sequence). J lost 0 bases, V lost 5 bases, and 11 bases had no gene match. CDR3 DNA: TGTGCCAGTAGTCCGCGGACAGGGTGGGAAATGAACACTGAAGCTTTCTTT. Translated: CASSPRTGWEMNTEAFF.

This clonotype was recorded at least ten times. The chain recombines TRBV7-6 with TRBJ1-4; D unresolved. Germline CDR1 is SGHVS and CDR2 is FNYEAQ. The CDR3 sequence is 12 residues long. Trimming stripped 6 bases from V and 1 base from J, with 3 bases between. CDR3 residues: CASSGTNEKLFF. CDR3 coding DNA: TGTGCCAGCAGTGGAACTAATGAAAAACTGTTTTTT.

The J gene is TRBJ1-4, the V gene TRBV6-1, with TRBD1 matching over 9 bases. The CDR3 spans 15 residues. V lost 6 bases to trimming and J lost 7 bases; unmatched junction nucleotides: 9. Germline CDR1 and CDR2: MNHNS and SASEGT. The CDR3 DNA reads TGTGCCAGCAGACCCAGGACAGGGGCCGTTGAAAAACTGTTTTTT. Protein: CASRPRTGAVEKLFF.

V usage is TRBV24-1 and J usage is TRBJ2-7; no reliable D call. The CDR3 runs 10 residues. Germline CDR1 reads KGHDR; CDR2 reads SFDVKD. V was pared by 12 bases and J by 0 bases, with 5 bases between. As DNA, the CDR3 is TGTGCCGCCTCCTCCTACGAGCAGTACTTC. Its protein product is CAASSYEQYF.

Ten or more counts support this clonotype. This chain connects TRBV10-3 to TRBJ1-1; D unclear. Germline assignment: CDR1 ENHRY and CDR2 SYGVKD. V was pared by 0 bases and J by 11 bases, with 10 bases between. The CDR3 contains 12 residues. CDR3: CAISESVPFAFF. The CDR3 region has the DNA TGTGCCATCAGTGAGTCGGTTCCTTTCGCTTTCTTT.

This clonotype was counted between two and nine times. The gene calls are TRBV9 and TRBJ2-1; 9 bases fit TRBD2. The CDR3 has 15 residues. With V trimmed by 9 bases and J by 9 bases, 16 bases remained unmatched. Germline CDR1 SGDLS, CDR2 YYNGEE. The CDR3 DNA follows: TGTGCCATCAGTGATGAGGCTAGCGGGATAAGTGAGCAGTTCTTC. The encoded protein is CAISDEASGISEQFF. Drawing the rest from reference TRBV9 and TRBJ2-1, the complete variable domain is DSGVTQTPKHLITATGQRVTLRCSPRSGDLSVYWYQQSLDQGLQFLIQYYNGEERAKGNILERFSAQQFPDLHSELNLSSLELGDSALYFCAISDEASGISEQFFGPGTRLTVL.

This clonotype has ten or more counts. The chain links TRBV9 to TRBJ1-5, with D possibly TRBD1 on 5 matching bases. The CDR3 extends over 15 amino acids. Germline V gene lookup returns CDR1 SGDLS and CDR2 YYNGEE. Trimming cost V 0 bases and J 1 base, with 8 bases left between them. This CDR3 reads CASSVGDGSNQPQHF. The CDR3, as DNA: TGTGCCAGCAGCGTAGGGGACGGCAGCAATCAGCCCCAGCATTTT.

Details on this clonotype: Lacking the conserved final phenylalanine or tryptophan, this CDR3 likely reflects a read error. This sequence joins TRBV20-1 and TRBJ2-3; TRBD2 agrees at 9 bases. J was trimmed by 4 bases and V by 0 bases; bases with no gene match: 8. This CDR3 is built from 16 residues. Germline CDR1 DFQATT, CDR2 SNEGSKA (reference sequence). CDR3 region: CSARDVASGEADTQYL. CDR3 sequence (DNA): TGCAGTGCTAGAGATGTGGCTAGCGGGGAAGCAGATACGCAGTATCTT.

This clonotype was seen at least ten times. The chain uses TRBV20-1 and TRBJ1-6, with D unresolved. In germline, CDR1 is DFQATT, CDR2 SNEGSKA (reference sequence). The germline V and J ends were trimmed by 0 bases and 9 bases, with 15 bases remaining between them. The CDR3 has 15 amino acids. The CDR3 DNA is TGCAGTGCTAGAGACGTTGGCAAATCGCCTTCACCCCTCCACTTT. It yields the protein CSARDVGKSPSPLHF.

This clonotype was recorded at least ten times. This sequence joins TRBV10-3 and TRBJ1-2; TRBD1 matches at 8 bases. V lost 5 bases to trimming and J lost 3 bases; unmatched junction nucleotides: 8. This CDR3 contains 15 residues. From germline, CDR1 is ENHRY and CDR2 SYGVKD. The CDR3 DNA reads TGTGCCATCAGTCAAGGACAGGGTGGTGACTATGGCTACACCTTC. It specifies CAISQGQGGDYGYTF.

This clonotype was counted at least ten times. The chain links TRBV10-3 to TRBJ1-2; D is unclear. The germline V gene has CDR1 ENHRY and CDR2 SYGVKD. The CDR3 loop spans 13 amino acids. Trimming cost V 3 bases and J 6 bases, with 11 bases left between them. The CDR3 loop reads CAISERGEDGYTF. The CDR3 DNA reads TGTGCCATCAGTGAACGAGGAGAGGATGGCTACACCTTC.

This clonotype was seen only a few times. The chain uses TRBV30 and TRBJ1-1; D is perhaps TRBD1 (6 bases). Germline V CDR1 and CDR2: GTSNPN, SVGIG (reference sequence). The V end lost 0 bases, the J end lost 6 bases, and 14 bases lay between the germline ends. The CDR3 sequence is 14 residues long. The CDR3 DNA sequence: TGTGCCTGGAGTGTGACAGGTTCGATGGCTGAAGCTTTCTTT. The encoded protein is CAWSVTGSMAEAFF.

V is TRBV19 and J is TRBJ1-2, with D unresolved. The V gene's germline CDR1 is LNHDA and CDR2 SQIVND (reference sequence). Trimming stripped 4 bases from V and 8 bases from J, with 14 bases between. There are 13 residues in the CDR3. CDR3 residues: CASSTGLAGGYTF. CDR3 nucleotide sequence: TGTGCCAGTAGTACCGGACTAGCGGGAGGCTACACCTTC.

This clonotype came up many times. The chain combines TRBV19 with TRBJ1-1; 12 bases line up with TRBD1. Germline V gene data show CDR1 as LNHDA and CDR2 as SQIVND (reference sequence). There are 15 residues in the CDR3. The junction had 15 bases not matched to a gene; V was cut back by 5 bases and J by 14 bases. CDR3 protein: CASSLGTGGASLFFF. CDR3 nucleotides: TGTGCCAGTAGTCTCGGGACAGGGGGCGCATCTCTGTTCTTCTTT.

This clonotype occurred a few times. The chain has TRBV6-5 and TRBJ2-1, with D possibly being TRBD2 (6 bases). In germline, CDR1 is MNHEY, CDR2 SVGAGI. Trimming removed 4 bases at V and 10 bases at J, with 14 bases between. This CDR3 contains 13 residues. As DNA, the CDR3 is TGTGCCAGCAGTTTGGTGGAGGGCCGAGAGCAGTTCTTC. This codes for CASSLVEGREQFF.

This clonotype appeared many times. The rearrangement joins TRBV7-2 to TRBJ2-7; TRBD1 agrees at 10 bases. The CDR3 extends over 14 amino acids. Germline values: CDR1 SGHTA, CDR2 FQGNSA. V gave up 2 bases and J gave up 6 bases; unmatched junction bases: 4. The CDR3, as DNA: TGTGCCAGCAGCTTATCCGGGACAGGGGCCGAGCAGTACTTC. It encodes CASSLSGTGAEQYF.

This clonotype was counted at least ten times. The chain links TRBV2 to TRBJ2-3; D is uncertain. Germline V gene data show CDR1 as SNHLY and CDR2 as FYNNEI. Trimming stripped 6 bases from V and 1 base from J, with 8 bases between. The CDR3 has 13 residues. In DNA, the CDR3 is TGTGCCAGCAGGGAGACTGGCACAGATACGCAGTATTTT. Its translation is CASRETGTDTQYF. Full variable domain (rest looked up from reference TRBV2 and TRBJ2-3): EPEVTQTPSHQVTQMGQEVILRCVPISNHLYFYWYRQILGQKVEFLVSFYNNEISEKSEIFDDQFSVERPDGSNFTLKIRSTKLEDSAMYFCASRETGTDTQYFGPGTRLTVL.

The genes are TRBV4-3 and TRBJ2-1; a weak D match, TRBD2 (5 bases). CDR3 length equals 15 residues. With 0 bases removed from V and 1 base from J, the gap between germline ends came to 7 bases. Germline V gene sequence: CDR1 LGHNA, CDR2 YSLEER. DNA of the CDR3: TGCGCCAGCAGCCAAGAGAGGGTATCCTACAATGAGCAGTTCTTC. Encoded protein: CASSQERVSYNEQFF.

This clonotype came up a few times. This sequence joins TRBV11-2 and TRBJ1-1, with 7 bases aligning to TRBD1. This CDR3 comprises 13 residues. The ends lost 5 bases at V and 6 bases at J; junction bases unmatched: 6. Germline V gives CDR1 SGHAT, CDR2 FQNNGV. CDR3 amino acids: CASSADRSAEAFF. For the CDR3, the DNA is TGTGCCAGCAGCGCGGACAGGAGCGCTGAAGCTTTCTTT. The complete variable domain, with remaining parts taken from reference TRBV11-2 and TRBJ1-1, reads EAGVAQSPRYKIIEKRQSVAFWCNPISGHATLYWYQQILGQGPKLLIQFQNNGVVDDSQLPKDRFSAERLKGVDSTLKIQPAKLEDSAVYLCASSADRSAEAFFGQGTRLTVV.

This clonotype was counted many times. V and J are TRBV19 and TRBJ1-6; D remains ambiguous. Germline V CDR1 and CDR2: LNHDA, SQIVND (reference sequence). CDR3 length: 15 amino acids. V was shortened by 4 bases and J by 0 bases, with 7 bases between the two germline ends. This CDR3 is CASSTKTSYNSPLHF. Written as DNA, the CDR3 is TGTGCCAGTAGTACTAAGACCTCCTATAATTCACCCCTCCACTTT.

Worth noting for this clonotype: At one end the junction does not follow the germline gene, possibly because of a read error. The chain is built from TRBV9 and TRBJ2-7; a possible D gene is TRBD1 (6 bases). The CDR3 totals 16 residues. Looked up from germline, CDR1 is SGDLS and CDR2 is YYNGEE. The CDR3: CASGVEGHPGVVEQYF. In DNA, the CDR3 is TGTGCCAGCGGCGTAGAGGGACACCCAGGGGTGGTGGAGCAGTACTTC.

This clonotype was observed a few times. In DNA, the CDR3 is TGTGCCAGCAGTATCCTTCACTATGGCTACACCTTC. Its protein product is CASSILHYGYTF. This rearrangement joins TRBV6-1 to TRBJ1-2; D is ambiguous. The CDR3 consists of 12 residues. Deletions cut 5 bases from V and 3 bases from J, with 7 bases between. Germline lookup yields CDR1 MNHNS and CDR2 SASEGT.

This clonotype was recorded a few times. The chain couples TRBV5-6 to TRBJ2-1; tentatively, D is TRBD1 (6 bases). CDR3 length equals 14 residues. From germline, CDR1 is SGHDT and CDR2 YYEEEE. The ends were cut back, 7 bases at V and 2 bases at J, with 13 bases in the middle. The CDR3 region has the DNA TGTGCCAGCCTTAGTGGGGGCACCTACAATGAGCAGTTCTTC. Protein sequence: CASLSGGTYNEQFF.

This clonotype was recorded at least ten times. At one end, the junction sequence differs from germline, possibly due to a read error. J is TRBJ1-1 and V is TRBV19; tentative D call: TRBD1 (5 bases). The CDR3 extends over 12 amino acids. Germline CDR1 and CDR2: LNHDA and SQIVND (reference sequence). The CDR3 coding sequence is TGTGCCAGTAGTATGAACAGTTCATGGGGGGTCTTT. This gives the protein CASSMNSSWGVF.

This clonotype was observed a handful of times. An end of the junction does not agree with germline; a read error may underlie this. This chain connects TRBV10-3 to TRBJ1-3; D gene uncertain. CDR3 length: 13 residues. The germline CDR1 and CDR2 sequences are ENHRY and SYGVKD. The CDR3 DNA is TGTGCCAGCAGTTACTCGATGGGAAACACCATATATTTT. This translates into CASSYSMGNTIYF.

As to this clonotype: An end of the junction does not agree with germline; a read error may underlie this. The V and J genes are TRBV10-3 and TRBJ2-7; a weak D match, TRBD1 (6 bases). Germline V gene lookup returns CDR1 ENHRY and CDR2 SYGVKD. The CDR3 consists of 14 residues. Here the CDR3 reads CASSDVRGSYEQYF. The CDR3 coding sequence is TGTGCCAGCAGTGATGTCAGGGGATCCTACGAGCAGTACTTC.